This T cell receptor beta chain derives from a study of cytomegalovirus exposure and HLA in healthy donors. Broader study findings: When presence/absence was analysed, sequencing depth was taken to be roughly uniform across donors. Immune exposure data for these donors was limited to CMV serostatus. Sequencing likely generated an artifact that appeared as a cluster of highly shared sequence variants. When a later analysis compared HLA-associated TCR beta chains with equally common others, the HLA-associated chains turned out to be more clonally expanded and to have lower generation probabilities.

A note on this clone: Its antigen is undetermined.

A multiplex PCR was run with 60 Vbeta primers and 13 Jbeta primers. Method: immunoSEQ multiplex PCR; TCRdb's copy keeps in-frame clones and lacks some. Counted here are about 93,000 clones, 70% to 85% occurring once; the ten biggest clones make up about 4%. This sequence originates from a man aged 50 to 59 in good health and CMV-seronegative. Input material: PBMCs.

CDR3 sequence (DNA): TGTGCCAGCAGCTTCTCCAGGGGACCACTCTACGAGCAGTACTTC. Translating it yields CASSFSRGPLYEQYF. V gene TRBV7-2 combines with J gene TRBJ2-7, with D perhaps matching TRBD1 (6 bases). Trimming removed 3 bases at V and 3 bases at J, with 15 bases between. Germline assignment: CDR1 SGHTA and CDR2 FQGNSA. The CDR3 sequence is 15 residues long.